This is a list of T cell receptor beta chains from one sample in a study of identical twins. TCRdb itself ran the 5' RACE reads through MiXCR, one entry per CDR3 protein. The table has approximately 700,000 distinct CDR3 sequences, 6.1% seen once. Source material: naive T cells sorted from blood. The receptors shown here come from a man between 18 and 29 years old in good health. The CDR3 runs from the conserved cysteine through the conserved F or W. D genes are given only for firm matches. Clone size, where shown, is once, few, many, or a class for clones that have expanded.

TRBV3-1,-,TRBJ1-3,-,CASSLNRNSGNTIYF,TGTGCCAGCAGCCTGAACCGCAACTCTGGAAACACCATATATTTT
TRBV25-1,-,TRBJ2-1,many,CASSESLGREQFF,TGTGCCAGCAGTGAATCGTTGGGGCGGGAGCAGTTCTTC
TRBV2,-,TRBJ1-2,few,CASSESFEHGYTF,TGTGCCAGCAGTGAGAGTTTCGAACATGGCTACACCTTC
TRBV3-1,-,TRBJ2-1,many,CASTQGGFPGDEQFF,TGTGCCAGCACCCAGGGGGGCTTCCCGGGGGATGAGCAGTTCTTC
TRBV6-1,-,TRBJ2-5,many,CASSSPPGHAEETQYF,TGTGCCAGCAGCTCCCCCCCGGGACACGCGGAAGAGACCCAGTACTTC
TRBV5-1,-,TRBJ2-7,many,CASSLDMDPYEQYF,TGCGCCAGCAGCCTGGATATGGACCCCTACGAGCAGTACTTC
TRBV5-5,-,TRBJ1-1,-,CASSPSGASTEAFF,TGTGCCAGCAGCCCTTCGGGGGCGAGCACTGAAGCTTTCTTT
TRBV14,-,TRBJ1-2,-,CASSQDRLGYTF,TGTGCCAGCAGCCAAGATCGGCTCGGCTACACCTTC
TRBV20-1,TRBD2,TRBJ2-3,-,CSATVGRASLDTQYF,TGCAGTGCTACAGTCGGGAGGGCCTCCCTGGATACGCAGTATTTT
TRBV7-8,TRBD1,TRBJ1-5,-,CASSSDRVFSNQPQHF,TGTGCCAGCAGCTCCGACAGGGTTTTCAGCAATCAGCCCCAGCATTTT
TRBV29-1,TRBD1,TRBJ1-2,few,CSVDTLAGGNGYTF,TGCAGCGTTGATACACTGGCAGGGGGCAATGGCTACACCTTC
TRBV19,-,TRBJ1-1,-,CASSLSGTGSTEAFF,TGTGCCAGTAGTCTCTCCGGGACCGGGAGCACTGAAGCTTTCTTT
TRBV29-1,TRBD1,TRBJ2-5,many,CSGGQGKETQYF,TGCAGCGGCGGACAGGGGAAAGAGACCCAGTACTTC
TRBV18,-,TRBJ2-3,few,CASSPRTPHDTQYF,TGTGCCAGCTCACCACGGACCCCGCATGATACGCAGTATTTT
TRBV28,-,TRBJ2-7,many,CASSTPRGHSSYEQYF,TGTGCCAGCAGTACCCCGAGGGGCCACAGCTCCTACGAGCAGTACTTC
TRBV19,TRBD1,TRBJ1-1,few,CASRTGQFEAFF,TGTGCCAGTAGGACGGGACAGTTTGAAGCTTTCTTT
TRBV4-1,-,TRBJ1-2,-,CASSQDLRDYGYTF,TGCGCCAGCAGCCAAGATTTAAGGGACTATGGCTACACCTTC
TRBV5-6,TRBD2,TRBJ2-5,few,CASTLWRTSGKETQYF,TGTGCCAGCACCCTTTGGAGGACTAGCGGTAAAGAGACCCAGTACTTC
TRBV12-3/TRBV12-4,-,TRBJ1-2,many,CASSRSANYGYTF,TGTGCCAGCAGCAGGAGTGCTAACTATGGCTACACCTTC
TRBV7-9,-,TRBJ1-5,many,CASSLGTPHSNQPQHF,TGTGCCAGCAGTTTAGGGACACCGCATAGCAATCAGCCCCAGCATTTT
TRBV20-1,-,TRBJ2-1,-,CSAPPRGRRHNEQFF,TGCAGTGCTCCCCCACGAGGCCGTCGTCACAATGAGCAGTTCTTC
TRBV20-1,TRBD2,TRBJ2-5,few,CSARGRTSGRGYNQETQYF,TGCAGTGCTAGAGGCCGGACTAGCGGGAGGGGTTATAACCAAGAGACCCAGTACTTC
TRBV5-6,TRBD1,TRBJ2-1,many,CASSLPGTGDLYNEQFF,TGTGCCAGCAGCCTCCCTGGGACAGGGGACTTATACAATGAGCAGTTCTTC
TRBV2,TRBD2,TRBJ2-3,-,CASNTGTRVSDTQYF,TGTGCCAGCAACACCGGGACTAGAGTCTCAGATACGCAGTATTTT
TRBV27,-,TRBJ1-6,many,CASSLFGADFNSPLHF,TGTGCCAGCAGTTTATTCGGGGCAGACTTTAATTCACCCCTCCACTTT
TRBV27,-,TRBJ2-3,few,CASSFEQGGDTQYF,TGTGCCAGCAGTTTCGAACAGGGAGGAGATACGCAGTATTTT
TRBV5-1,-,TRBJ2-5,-,CASSLFRGQDTQYF,TGCGCCAGCAGCTTGTTCAGAGGGCAAGATACCCAGTACTTC
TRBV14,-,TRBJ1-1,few,CASSGWTGNTEAFF,TGTGCCAGCAGTGGTTGGACGGGAAACACTGAAGCTTTCTTT
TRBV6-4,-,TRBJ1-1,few,CASRGRNDNTEAFF,TGTGCCAGCAGGGGCCGGAATGATAACACTGAAGCTTTCTTT
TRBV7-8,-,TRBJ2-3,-,CASSSSKDTQYF,TGTGCCAGCAGCTCTTCAAAAGATACGCAGTATTTT
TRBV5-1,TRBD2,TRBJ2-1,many,CASSHSGSGNEQFF,TGCGCCAGCAGCCATAGCGGGAGTGGCAATGAGCAGTTCTTC
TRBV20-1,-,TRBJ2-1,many,CSQESGDEQFF,TGCAGTCAAGAATCGGGGGATGAGCAGTTCTTC
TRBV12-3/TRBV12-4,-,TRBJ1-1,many,CASRAGGSGSTEAFF,TGTGCCAGCAGGGCCGGGGGATCGGGGAGCACTGAAGCTTTCTTT
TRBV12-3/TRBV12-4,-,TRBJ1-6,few,CASSLRVVNSPLHF,TGTGCCAGCAGTTTGAGGGTTGTCAATTCACCCCTCCACTTT
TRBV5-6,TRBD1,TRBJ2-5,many,CASSLGGRGPQETQYF,TGTGCCAGCAGCTTGGGCGGCAGGGGGCCTCAAGAGACCCAGTACTTC
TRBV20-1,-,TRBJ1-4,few,CSAREKIWGATNEKLFF,TGCAGTGCTAGAGAGAAAATTTGGGGTGCAACTAATGAAAAACTGTTTTTT
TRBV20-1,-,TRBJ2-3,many,CSAVPALAGKEDTQYF,TGCAGTGCCGTTCCGGCGTTGGCGGGAAAGGAGGATACGCAGTATTTT
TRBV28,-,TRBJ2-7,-,CASSPPRDEQYF,TGTGCCAGCAGTCCGCCCAGGGACGAGCAGTACTTC
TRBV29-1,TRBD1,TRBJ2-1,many,CSVTPGQGIHNEQFF,TGCAGCGTGACTCCGGGACAGGGAATCCACAATGAGCAGTTCTTC